The rows below give T cell receptor beta chains drawn from one sample of a study of blood T cell repertoires in COVID-19. Method: immunoSEQ multiplex PCR; TCRdb's copy keeps in-frame clones and lacks some. This table holds about 87,000 clones, roughly 88% found once. The specimen was peripheral blood. The receptors here all came from a woman of 80 years or more with COVID-19, enrolled during active disease. The CDR3 runs from the conserved cysteine through the conserved F or W. The D gene is left open where the match is weak. Clone size is given for some rows only: seen once, a few or many times, or a class if the clone is expanded.

v_gene: TRBV7-3
j_gene: TRBJ2-1
d_gene: TRBD2
abundance: .
CDR3aa: CASSLLASGRAAYNEQFF
CDR3nt: TGTGCCAGCAGCTTACTAGCTAGCGGGAGGGCCGCATACAATGAGCAGTTCTTC

v_gene: TRBV27
j_gene: TRBJ2-1
d_gene: .
abundance: .
CDR3aa: CASGRSSYNEQFF
CDR3nt: TGTGCCAGTGGGAGGAGCTCCTACAATGAGCAGTTCTTC

v_gene: TRBV5-1
j_gene: TRBJ2-7
d_gene: .
abundance: few
CDR3aa: CASRGWDEQYF
CDR3nt: TGCGCCAGCCGAGGGTGGGACGAGCAGTACTTC

v_gene: TRBV6-1
j_gene: TRBJ2-5
d_gene: .
abundance: .
CDR3aa: CASSEWGRGETQYF
CDR3nt: TGTGCCAGCAGTGAATGGGGCAGGGGAGAGACCCAGTACTTC

v_gene: TRBV28
j_gene: TRBJ2-1
d_gene: TRBD2
abundance: .
CDR3aa: CASRGSGGSYNEQFF
CDR3nt: TGTGCCAGCAGGGGTAGCGGGGGCTCCTACAATGAGCAGTTCTTC

v_gene: TRBV24-1
j_gene: TRBJ2-5
d_gene: .
abundance: .
CDR3aa: CATSDPTRGETQYF
CDR3nt: TGTGCCACCAGTGATCCAACACGAGGGGAGACCCAGTACTTC

v_gene: TRBV7-3
j_gene: TRBJ2-3
d_gene: TRBD2
abundance: .
CDR3aa: CASSFAGGSTDTQYF
CDR3nt: TGTGCCAGCAGCTTCGCGGGAGGCTCCACAGATACGCAGTATTTT

v_gene: TRBV19
j_gene: TRBJ1-6
d_gene: TRBD1
abundance: .
CDR3aa: CASSILGQDNSPLHF
CDR3nt: TGTGCCAGTAGTATCCTGGGACAGGACAATTCACCCCTCCACTTT

v_gene: TRBV5-1
j_gene: TRBJ2-5
d_gene: .
abundance: once
CDR3aa: CASNLGVQETQYF
CDR3nt: TGCGCCAGCAACCTAGGGGTTCAAGAGACCCAGTACTTC

v_gene: TRBV10-1
j_gene: TRBJ2-5
d_gene: TRBD1
abundance: few
CDR3aa: CASSESDREETQYF
CDR3nt: TGCGCCAGCAGTGAGTCAGACAGGGAAGAGACCCAGTACTTC

v_gene: TRBV7-8
j_gene: TRBJ2-2
d_gene: TRBD2
abundance: .
CDR3aa: CASSAGLAGYTGELFF
CDR3nt: TGTGCCAGCAGCGCCGGACTAGCGGGCTACACCGGGGAGCTGTTTTTT

v_gene: TRBV5-4
j_gene: TRBJ1-3
d_gene: .
abundance: .
CDR3aa: CASSLVGAGNTIYF
CDR3nt: TGTGCCAGCAGCTTGGTGGGAGCTGGAAACACCATATATTTT

v_gene: TRBV13
j_gene: TRBJ1-6
d_gene: TRBD1
abundance: .
CDR3aa: CASSFRDRDPYNSPLHF
CDR3nt: TGTGCCAGCAGCTTCCGGGACAGGGACCCCTATAATTCACCCCTCCACTTT

v_gene: TRBV28
j_gene: TRBJ1-2
d_gene: TRBD1
abundance: once
CDR3aa: CASSRGTVYGYTF
CDR3nt: TGTGCCAGCTCCAGGGGGACAGTGTATGGCTACACCTTC

v_gene: TRBV4-1
j_gene: TRBJ1-2
d_gene: .
abundance: .
CDR3aa: CASSRGADLYGYTF
CDR3nt: TGCGCCAGCAGCCGAGGAGCGGACCTCTATGGCTACACCTTC

v_gene: TRBV5-4
j_gene: TRBJ2-7
d_gene: TRBD1
abundance: few
CDR3aa: CASSFRGQAKWEQYF
CDR3nt: TGTGCCAGCAGCTTCCGAGGACAGGCGAAGTGGGAGCAGTACTTC

v_gene: TRBV6-5
j_gene: TRBJ2-7
d_gene: TRBD2
abundance: .
CDR3aa: CASRTGLAGSYEQYF
CDR3nt: TGTGCCAGCAGAACGGGACTAGCGGGCTCCTACGAGCAGTACTTC

v_gene: TRBV7-2
j_gene: TRBJ1-5
d_gene: TRBD1
abundance: .
CDR3aa: CASSLGPDRGQHF
CDR3nt: TGTGCCAGCAGCTTAGGCCCCGACAGGGGCCAGCATTTT

v_gene: TRBV30
j_gene: TRBJ1-5
d_gene: TRBD1
abundance: .
CDR3aa: CAWSVRDRSNQPQHF
CDR3nt: TGTGCCTGGAGTGTACGGGACAGGAGCAATCAGCCCCAGCATTTT

v_gene: TRBV6-2/TRBV6-3
j_gene: TRBJ1-5
d_gene: TRBD1
abundance: .
CDR3aa: CASSSPDRGSNQPQHF
CDR3nt: TGTGCCAGCAGTTCCCCTGACAGGGGGAGCAATCAGCCCCAGCATTTT

v_gene: TRBV28
j_gene: TRBJ2-7
d_gene: TRBD1
abundance: .
CDR3aa: CASSSSGTGISYEQYF
CDR3nt: TGTGCCAGCAGTTCCTCCGGGACAGGGATATCCTACGAGCAGTACTTC

v_gene: TRBV6-5
j_gene: TRBJ2-1
d_gene: .
abundance: .
CDR3aa: CASSSRAGVTAEQFF
CDR3nt: TGTGCCAGCAGCAGTAGGGCAGGGGTAACGGCTGAGCAGTTCTTC

v_gene: TRBV28
j_gene: TRBJ2-7
d_gene: TRBD1
abundance: .
CDR3aa: CASRLQGGEQYF
CDR3nt: TGTGCCAGCAGGTTACAGGGGGGAGAGCAGTACTTC

v_gene: TRBV2
j_gene: TRBJ1-6
d_gene: .
abundance: .
CDR3aa: CASSGGGSSPLHF
CDR3nt: TGTGCCAGCAGTGGGGGGGGAAGTTCACCCCTCCACTTT

v_gene: TRBV5-1
j_gene: TRBJ2-7
d_gene: .
abundance: .
CDR3aa: CASSPNTVLVYEQYF
CDR3nt: TGCGCCAGCAGCCCCAATACGGTGCTGGTTTACGAGCAGTACTTC

v_gene: TRBV2
j_gene: TRBJ2-7
d_gene: .
abundance: .
CDR3aa: CASSQSPGGALVSEQYF
CDR3nt: TGTGCCAGCAGTCAAAGCCCCGGCGGGGCCCTAGTATCGGAGCAGTACTTC

v_gene: TRBV6-5
j_gene: TRBJ2-7
d_gene: .
abundance: .
CDR3aa: CASSYRGSNEQYF
CDR3nt: TGTGCCAGCAGTTACCGGGGTTCGAACGAGCAGTACTTC

v_gene: TRBV11-1
j_gene: TRBJ1-6
d_gene: .
abundance: .
CDR3aa: CASSSGQSSYNSPLHF
CDR3nt: TGTGCCAGCAGCTCCGGACAGAGCTCCTATAATTCACCCCTCCACTTT

v_gene: TRBV30
j_gene: TRBJ1-1
d_gene: .
abundance: .
CDR3aa: CAWRAHLTMNTEAFF
CDR3nt: TGTGCCTGGAGAGCCCACCTTACCATGAACACTGAAGCTTTCTTT

v_gene: TRBV27
j_gene: TRBJ1-2
d_gene: .
abundance: .
CDR3aa: CASRGSGGGFGYTF
CDR3nt: TGTGCCAGCAGGGGCTCGGGAGGGGGGTTTGGCTACACCTTC

v_gene: TRBV21-1
j_gene: TRBJ2-2
d_gene: .
abundance: .
CDR3aa: CASSKGEGQGVFGELFF
CDR3nt: TGTGCCAGCAGCAAAGGGGAGGGACAGGGGGTCTTCGGGGAGCTGTTTTTT

v_gene: TRBV5-6
j_gene: TRBJ2-3
d_gene: .
abundance: .
CDR3aa: CASSFRDTQYF
CDR3nt: TGTGCCAGCAGCTTTCGGGATACGCAGTATTTT

v_gene: TRBV15
j_gene: TRBJ1-2
d_gene: TRBD1
abundance: once
CDR3aa: CATSRDRVGGYTF
CDR3nt: TGTGCCACCAGCAGGGACAGGGTAGGTGGCTACACCTTC

v_gene: TRBV4-1
j_gene: TRBJ2-7
d_gene: TRBD2
abundance: .
CDR3aa: CASSRGASGGRSYEQYF
CDR3nt: TGCGCCAGCAGCCGAGGGGCTAGCGGGGGACGCTCCTACGAGCAGTACTTC

v_gene: TRBV29-1
j_gene: TRBJ2-3
d_gene: .
abundance: .
CDR3aa: CSVDTKAQYF
CDR3nt: TGCAGCGTTGATACTAAGGCGCAGTATTTT

v_gene: TRBV7-3
j_gene: TRBJ2-3
d_gene: TRBD2
abundance: .
CDR3aa: CASSPSGGSTYFDTQYF
CDR3nt: TGTGCCAGCAGCCCCAGCGGGGGGAGCACCTACTTCGATACGCAGTATTTT

v_gene: TRBV6-5
j_gene: TRBJ1-2
d_gene: .
abundance: .
CDR3aa: CASRFQGRDGYTF
CDR3nt: TGTGCCAGCAGATTCCAGGGTCGTGACGGCTACACCTTC

v_gene: TRBV14
j_gene: TRBJ2-7
d_gene: .
abundance: .
CDR3aa: CASSQVRPVGYF
CDR3nt: TGTGCCAGCAGCCAAGTCAGGCCCGTGGGGTACTTC

v_gene: TRBV19
j_gene: TRBJ1-2
d_gene: TRBD1
abundance: .
CDR3aa: CASSSPGQDRVRAYGYTF
CDR3nt: TGTGCCAGTAGTAGTCCGGGACAGGACCGAGTCAGGGCCTATGGCTACACCTTC

v_gene: TRBV7-9
j_gene: TRBJ2-7
d_gene: TRBD2
abundance: .
CDR3aa: CASSAGLAEVYEQYF
CDR3nt: TGTGCCAGCAGCGCGGGACTAGCGGAGGTCTACGAGCAGTACTTC